These 19 T cell receptor beta chains were sequenced from one sample in a study of response to subunit inactivated influenza vaccine. TCRdb ran MiXCR on the RT-PCR reads and lists one entry per CDR3 protein. The table shows around 490,000 distinct CDR3 sequences, with roughly 8.2% occurring only once. Sequenced here: PBMCs from blood, sampled around 25 months after vaccination. The receptors come from a man between 50 and 70 years old who received an inactivated influenza vaccine.

The gene calls are TRBV12-3 or TRBV12-4 and TRBJ1-6, with D tentatively TRBD1 (5 bases). V was cut by 6 bases and J by 8 bases, with 11 bases left in between. The CDR3 sequence is 13 residues long. The DNA for the CDR3 is TGTGCCAGCAGCCCGGGACGTCATTCACCCCTCCACTTT. It is translated as CASSPGRHSPLHF.

The genes are TRBV20-1 and TRBJ2-3; TRBD1 is a possible D gene (5 bases). The germline V gene has CDR1 DFQATT and CDR2 SNEGSKA (reference sequence). This CDR3 region has 19 residues. Trimming shortened V by 0 bases and J by 2 bases, and 24 bases separated the two germline ends. The CDR3 loop reads CSARDRGLVAAYLTDTQYF. Written as DNA, the CDR3 is TGCAGTGCTAGAGATAGGGGCCTAGTGGCGGCTTATCTCACAGATACGCAGTATTTT.

The rearrangement links TRBV11-2 to TRBJ1-2, with 8 bases that match TRBD1. CDR3 length: 18 residues. From germline, CDR1 is SGHAT and CDR2 FQNNGV. V gave up 4 bases and J gave up 5 bases; unmatched junction bases: 18. The DNA for the CDR3 is TGTGCCAGCAGCTACTCGGACAGGGCAAAAATACGGGGATATGGCTACACCTTC. Protein product: CASSYSDRAKIRGYGYTF. Based on the CDR3 plus reference TRBV11-2 and TRBJ1-2, the full variable domain is EAGVAQSPRYKIIEKRQSVAFWCNPISGHATLYWYQQILGQGPKLLIQFQNNGVVDDSQLPKDRFSAERLKGVDSTLKIQPAKLEDSAVYLCASSYSDRAKIRGYGYTFGSGTRLTVV.

This chain joins TRBV28 and TRBJ1-6; D is undetermined. The length of the CDR3 is 15 residues. Germline V lookup: CDR1 MDHEN, CDR2 SYDVKM. V lost 3 bases to trimming and J lost 7 bases, with 13 bases between them. CDR3 region: CASSFDAATNSPLHF. In DNA, the CDR3 is TGTGCCAGCAGTTTTGATGCAGCCACCAATTCACCCCTCCACTTT.

The sample holds many counts of this clonotype. The chain carries TRBV18 and TRBJ2-7; 9 nucleotides agree with TRBD1. Germline V lookup: CDR1 KGHSH, CDR2 LQKENI. The junction had 6 bases not matched to a gene; V was cut back by 3 bases and J by 6 bases. The CDR3 length is 14 residues. The CDR3 bases are TGTGCCAGCTCACCCCGGGACAGGGCCCCCGAGCAGTACTTC. Its translation is CASSPRDRAPEQYF. Together with reference TRBV18 and TRBJ2-7, the CDR3 gives the full variable domain: NAGVMQNPRHLVRRRGQEARLRCSPMKGHSHVYWYRQLPEEGLKFMVYLQKENIIDESGMPKERFSAEFPKEGPSILRIQQVVRGDSAAYFCASSPRDRAPEQYFGPGTRLTVT.

The V call is TRBV11-2, the J call TRBJ2-2; 12 nucleotides align to TRBD2. Germline loops: CDR1 SGHAT, CDR2 FQNNGV. This CDR3 is built from 19 residues. V shed 3 bases, J shed 2 bases, and the junction held 10 bases outside the gene matches. CDR3 protein: CASSFGNQGLAGNTGELFF. The CDR3 DNA follows: TGTGCCAGCAGCTTTGGCAATCAAGGACTAGCGGGAAACACCGGGGAGCTGTTTTTT.

This clonotype was seen repeatedly, ten times or more. The chain joins TRBV7-2 to TRBJ2-1, with 9 bases lining up with TRBD2. Germline V gene data show CDR1 as SGHTA and CDR2 as FQGNSA. The length of the CDR3 is 14 residues. Trimming at V came to 3 bases and at J to 6 bases, leaving 3 bases not matched to a gene. CDR3: CASSFSGGSNEQFF. The DNA of the CDR3 is TGTGCCAGCAGCTTTAGCGGGGGTTCCAATGAGCAGTTCTTC.

This clonotype was counted ten times or more. The chain employs TRBV6-1 and TRBJ1-6; the match to TRBD1 covers 9 bases. Germline V lookup: CDR1 MNHNS, CDR2 SASEGT. The J segment lost 9 bases and the V segment lost 6 bases, leaving 6 bases of the junction unmatched. The CDR3 runs to 14 residues. The CDR3 protein is CASSNRDRVSPLHF. The CDR3 bases are TGTGCCAGCAGCAACAGGGACAGGGTTTCACCCCTCCACTTT.

There are many counts of this clonotype. This chain uses TRBV12-3 or TRBV12-4 with TRBJ2-5, with 7 bases lining up with TRBD1. The CDR3 extends over 15 amino acids. V was pared by 5 bases and J by 4 bases, with 10 bases of the junction left unmatched. CDR3 nucleotide sequence: TGTGCCAGCAGTACTACGACAGGGCTATCAGAGACCCAGTACTTC. Translating it yields CASSTTTGLSETQYF.

This clonotype was seen a few times. CDR3 residues: CATSDRNAEAFF. CDR3 in DNA: TGTGCCACCAGTGATCGAAACGCTGAAGCTTTCTTT. This chain links TRBV24-1 with TRBJ1-1, with no clear D. V was trimmed by 3 bases and J by 6 bases, leaving 7 bases between them. The CDR3 is made up of 12 amino acids. From germline, CDR1 is KGHDR and CDR2 SFDVKD.

This clonotype appeared a few times. The chain joins TRBV7-9 to TRBJ2-5, with 13 bases that match TRBD2. Germline CDR1 SEHNR, CDR2 FQNEAQ (reference sequence). V lost 5 bases, J lost 7 bases, and 10 bases stayed unmatched. The CDR3 totals 16 residues. The CDR3 sequence is CASSPPLTSGGGTQYF. In nucleotides, the CDR3 is TGTGCCAGCAGCCCCCCGTTAACTAGCGGGGGGGGGACCCAGTACTTC. The full variable domain, its missing parts supplied by reference TRBV7-9 and TRBJ2-5, is DTGVSQNPRHKITKRGQNVTFRCDPISEHNRLYWYRQTLGQGPEFLTYFQNEAQLEKSRLLSDRFSAERPKGSFSTLEIQRTEQGDSAMYLCASSPPLTSGGGTQYFGPGTRLLVL.

The chain recombines TRBV20-1 with TRBJ2-3; TRBD2 matches at 7 bases. The CDR3 covers 15 residues. V shed 6 bases, J shed 5 bases, and the junction held 14 bases outside the gene matches. Germline V CDR1 and CDR2: DFQATT, SNEGSKA (reference sequence). CDR3 bases: TGCAGTGCCCCGAAGGGCGGGAGAGGTGGAGATACGCAGTATTTT. It codes for CSAPKGGRGGDTQYF.

This clonotype was detected many times. The V call is TRBV4-3, the J call TRBJ1-1, with unresolved D. V was clipped by 0 bases and J by 10 bases, with 12 bases between them. The CDR3 totals 13 residues. Per germline, CDR1 LGHNA and CDR2 YSLEER. The chain's CDR3 is CASSQEGGSAAFF. CDR3 DNA: TGCGCCAGCAGCCAAGAGGGAGGATCGGCAGCTTTCTTT.

In its sample, this clonotype was seen many times. V usage is TRBV6-2 or TRBV6-3 and J usage is TRBJ1-6, with D possibly being TRBD1 (5 bases). Deletions cut 2 bases from V and 10 bases from J, with 9 bases between. Germline CDR1 reads MNHEY; CDR2 reads SVGEGT. The CDR3 runs 13 residues. The CDR3 region is CASSYTGRSPLHF. The CDR3 region has the DNA TGTGCCAGCAGTTACACGGGGCGGTCACCCCTCCACTTT.

This clonotype was seen repeatedly, ten times or more. The V gene is TRBV4-3, the J gene TRBJ2-2; D is unresolved. CDR1 and CDR2 (germline): LGHNA, YSLEER. Trimming cost V 0 bases and J 1 base, with 6 bases left between them. This CDR3 is 15 amino acids long. The CDR3 nucleotides are TGCGCCAGCAGCCAAGATTCCGAGAACACCGGGGAGCTGTTTTTT. Protein product: CASSQDSENTGELFF.

CDR3 sequence: CASPHQGPFYNEQFF. The CDR3 bases are TGTGCCAGCCCCCACCAGGGGCCCTTTTACAATGAGCAGTTCTTC. This sequence joins TRBV6-2 or TRBV6-3 and TRBJ2-1; TRBD1 might be the D (6 bases). CDR3 size: 15 residues. Trimming shortened V by 8 bases and J by 4 bases, and 18 bases separated the two germline ends. The germline CDR1 and CDR2 sequences are MNHEY and SVGEGT.

V gene TRBV18 combines with J gene TRBJ2-2; no clear D. Germline lookup yields CDR1 KGHSH and CDR2 LQKENI. Trimming left V 3 bases short and J 6 bases short, with 14 bases between. The CDR3 loop spans 15 amino acids. The CDR3 loop reads CASSPTLPSAGELFF. DNA for the CDR3: TGTGCCAGCTCACCTACCCTTCCCTCCGCCGGGGAGCTGTTTTTT.

This clonotype turned up a few times. The chain links TRBV6-2 or TRBV6-3 to TRBJ2-1; 8 bases agree with TRBD2. The CDR3 runs 16 residues. The germline V gene encodes CDR1 MNHEY and CDR2 SVGEGT. V was pared by 7 bases and J by 3 bases, with 11 bases of the junction left unmatched. The CDR3 here is CASNALGAGGYNEQFF. Here the CDR3 DNA reads TGTGCCAGCAACGCCCTTGGGGCGGGGGGCTACAATGAGCAGTTCTTC.

CDR3 sequence (DNA): TGCGCCAGCAGCCAACGGGGCAGGGAATTCTTT. It translates to CASSQRGREFF. V usage is TRBV4-3 and J usage is TRBJ1-1; D possibly corresponds to TRBD1 (5 bases). The CDR3 has 11 residues. The germline V gene has CDR1 LGHNA and CDR2 YSLEER. Trimming shortened V by 2 bases and J by 14 bases, and 12 bases separated the two germline ends.